The clone carrying this T cell receptor beta chain occurred a few times. The TCRbeta library incorporated unique molecular identifiers. TCRdb ran MiXCR on the PCR reads and lists one entry per CDR3 protein. Counted here are 600,000 or so distinct CDR3 sequences, 23% occurring once; the ten biggest clones make up over 12%. This sample is part of a study of T-cell reconstitution after alpha-beta-depleted transplantation in children. The CDR3 loop spans 16 amino acids. J was trimmed by 6 bases and V by 6 bases; bases with no gene match: 11. Germline-derived CDR1 and CDR2 are MRHNA and SNTAGT. This TCR came from a boy younger than two who had a stem cell transplant for acute myeloid leukemia, so the T cells may come from the graft donor. Sequenced material: PBMCs, mostly from graft donor cells, taken 360 days after TCRalphabeta/CD19-depleted stem cell transplant. This rearrangement joins TRBV6-4 to TRBJ2-2, with TRBD2 matching 9 bases. In DNA form, the CDR3 reads TGTGCCAGCAGGGACATAGCGGGGGCCTTCGCCGGGGAGCTGTTTTTT. Amino acid sequence: CASRDIAGAFAGELFF.